This T cell receptor (beta chain) comes out of a study of T-cell reconstitution after alpha-beta-depleted transplantation in children. The CDR3 totals 15 residues. CDR1 MNHEY and CDR2 SMNVEV come from the germline V gene (reference sequence). V lost 8 bases to trimming and J lost 1 base, with 17 bases between them. This clonotype occurred a few times. TCRbeta library preparation incorporated unique molecular identifiers. MiXCR, applied by TCRdb to the PCR reads, yields one record per CDR3 protein. Among some 550,000 distinct CDR3 sequences listed, about 18% were seen once. The receptor was derived from a human donor who donated a stem cell graft to a child with acute lymphoblastic leukemia. The genes are TRBV27 and TRBJ1-1; D ambiguous. This sample comprised PBMCs from the stem cell graft donor, obtained from the stem cell graft. This chain's CDR3 is CASGRTVKGNTEAFF. CDR3 bases: TGTGCCAGCGGCCGGACTGTAAAAGGGAACACTGAAGCTTTCTTT.